The entry below gives a single T cell receptor beta chain sequence along with its context. Its antigen is not identified. Alongside a J-beta primer mix, a sample-barcoded 5' primer served in a second PCR lasting roughly 7 to 11 cycles. One entry per CDR3 protein results from TCRdb running MiXCR on the 5' RACE reads. The repertoire holds 650,000 to 800,000 distinct CDR3 sequences, more than 45% seen once, with about 13% in the top ten. These data originate in a study of blood T cells in healthy people across ages. The CDR3 length is 13 residues. Study-level findings and limits: Unknown donor CMV status possibly confounded expanded clonotype changes.

The V and J genes are TRBV21-1 and TRBJ2-7. TRBV21-1 is listed as a pseudogene. Material for sequencing was blood. The clonotype comes from a woman of 80 years or more in good health. CDR3 sequence: CASIRNWTYEQYF. CDR3 nucleotides: TGTGCCAGCATACGGAATTGGACCTACGAGCAGTACTTC.